The clone carrying this T cell receptor beta chain appeared a few times. V gave up 5 bases and J gave up 1 base; unmatched junction bases: 16. CDR1 is SSHAT and CDR2 is FNYEAQ in the germline V gene (reference sequence). This CDR3 comprises 19 residues. Unique molecular identifiers featured in how the TCRbeta library was prepared. TCRdb itself ran the PCR reads through MiXCR, one entry per CDR3 protein. The repertoire holds about 500,000 distinct CDR3 sequences, about 33% seen once, with around 2.3% in the top ten. The data were obtained in a study of T-cell reconstitution after alpha-beta-depleted transplantation in children.

Sequencing used PBMCs from the stem cell graft donor, obtained from the stem cell graft. The receptor's source is a human donor who donated a stem cell graft to a child with aplastic anemia. J is TRBJ2-4 and V is TRBV7-7; TRBD1 agrees at 8 bases. The CDR3 coding sequence is TGTGCCAGCAGCCCCGGCCCCTTTGTTCAGGGGGCGGCCAAAAACATTCAGTACTTC. Translated: CASSPGPFVQGAAKNIQYF.